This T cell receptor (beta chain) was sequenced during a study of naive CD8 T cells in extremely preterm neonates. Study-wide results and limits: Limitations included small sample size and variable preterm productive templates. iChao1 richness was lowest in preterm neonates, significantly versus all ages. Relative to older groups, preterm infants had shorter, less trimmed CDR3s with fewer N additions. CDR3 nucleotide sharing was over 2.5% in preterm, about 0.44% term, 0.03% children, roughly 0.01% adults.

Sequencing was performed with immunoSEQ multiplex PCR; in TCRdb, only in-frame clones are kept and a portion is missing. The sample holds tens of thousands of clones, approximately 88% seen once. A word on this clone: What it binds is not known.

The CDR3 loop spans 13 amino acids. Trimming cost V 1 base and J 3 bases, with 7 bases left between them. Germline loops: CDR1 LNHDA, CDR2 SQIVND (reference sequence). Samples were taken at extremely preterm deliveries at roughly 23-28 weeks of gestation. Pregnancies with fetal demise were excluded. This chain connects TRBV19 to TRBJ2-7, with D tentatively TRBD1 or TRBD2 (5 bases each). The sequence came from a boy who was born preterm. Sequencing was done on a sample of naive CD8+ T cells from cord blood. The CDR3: CASSIGGGYEQYF. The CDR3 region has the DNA TGTGCCAGTAGTATAGGTGGGGGCTACGAGCAGTACTTC.